This TCR beta chain was observed in a study of blood T cells in healthy people across ages. Across the study: About one barcoded beta molecule was captured per two T cells (by template switching).

This CDR3 is built from 16 residues. Germline V lookup: CDR1 SGHTA, CDR2 FQGNSA. Deletions cut 4 bases from V and 1 base from J, with 15 bases between. The table lists this clonotype with many counts. Primed by a sample-barcoded 5' primer and a J-beta primer mix, a second PCR proceeded for 7 to 11 cycles. Individual samples furnished no less than 2.5 million CDR3-containing paired-end reads apiece. TCRdb fed the 5' RACE reads into MiXCR, producing one record per CDR3 protein. Of nearly 800,000 distinct CDR3 sequences listed, 20% to 25% are singletons. The sample was also reused in another study, on T cells of mothers and their children. That paper notes: A few mothers and their six children, all healthy Caucasians, donated. Slightly, though not significantly, more overlap was seen in related than in unrelated mother-child pairs.

The chain joins TRBV7-2 to TRBJ2-3, with D maybe TRBD2 (6 bases). The TCR sequence derives from a boy aged 10-17 years in good health. Sequencing was carried out using blood. As DNA, the CDR3 is TGTGCCAGCAGCTCGCTCGTCGGGGGAGGCACAGATACGCAGTATTTT. Translating it yields CASSSLVGGGTDTQYF.